The source of this TCR beta chain is a study of T cell responses to AZD1222 COVID-19 vaccine. CDR1 is SGHNT and CDR2 is YENEEA in the germline V gene. Trimming left V 8 bases short and J 6 bases short, with 8 bases between. The CDR3 is 11 residues long. The repertoire was sequenced with immunoSEQ multiplex PCR; TCRdb's copy has only in-frame clones and lacks some. The sample shows just over 150,000 clones, approximately 90% of them seen only once. Findings and caveats of the study: Clonal diversity was possibly underestimated, and the donors were mostly white British, with more females.

Comment on this clone: The antigen is unknown.

The chain uses TRBV11-3 and TRBJ2-1, with D possibly being TRBD1 (6 bases). The source material was peripheral blood, sampled on day 0 of AZD1222 vaccination. The receptor's source is an adult in good health. In DNA, the CDR3 is TGTGCCAGCTCAGGGGTCAATGAGCAGTTCTTC. It codes for CASSGVNEQFF.